The clone carrying this T cell receptor beta chain was seen repeatedly, ten times or more. Its target is unknown. This sample stems from a study of CD8+CD57+ T cells in acquired aplastic anemia. In the study overall: Yields of DNA that came from sorted CD4+ and CD8+ cells averaged roughly 3.2 ug. Study results and limitations: Patients and controls turned out to have twenty-nine CD8+ CDR3 sequences in common.

V lost 6 bases and J 2 bases, leaving 13 bases between the germline ends. From germline, CDR1 is LNHDA and CDR2 SQIVND (reference sequence). The length of the CDR3 is 14 residues. Patients picked for sequencing had shown CD8+CD57+ cell expansion detected by flow cytometry. With no exception, the patients had severe acquired aplastic anemia. Profiling of TCR beta VDJ combinations and CDR3 sequences used genomic DNA as template. TCRdb fed the reads into MiXCR, producing one record per CDR3 protein. Of around 500,000 distinct CDR3 sequences in the sample, around a third were seen once. Sequencing was done on a sample of sorted CD4+, CD8+, or CD8+CD57+ T cells (not recorded which) from PBMCs. The receptor's source is a human donor with aplastic anemia. V gene TRBV19 combines with J gene TRBJ1-1; D uncertain. The chain's CDR3 is CASSYYTANTEAFF. CDR3 in DNA: TGTGCCAGTAGCTACTACACAGCAAACACTGAAGCTTTCTTT.